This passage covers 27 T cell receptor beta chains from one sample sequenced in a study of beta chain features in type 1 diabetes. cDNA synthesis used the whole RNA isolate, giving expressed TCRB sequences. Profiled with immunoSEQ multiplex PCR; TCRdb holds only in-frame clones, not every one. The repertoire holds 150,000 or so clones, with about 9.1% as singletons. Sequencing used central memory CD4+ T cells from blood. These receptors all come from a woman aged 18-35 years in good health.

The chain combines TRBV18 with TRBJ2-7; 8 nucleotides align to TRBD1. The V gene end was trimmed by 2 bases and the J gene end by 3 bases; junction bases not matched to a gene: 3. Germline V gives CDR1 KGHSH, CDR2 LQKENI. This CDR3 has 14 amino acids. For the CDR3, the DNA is TGTGCCAGCTCACCAAACAGGGGGTTCTACGAGCAGTACTTC. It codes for CASSPNRGFYEQYF. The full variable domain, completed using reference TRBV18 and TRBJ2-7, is NAGVMQNPRHLVRRRGQEARLRCSPMKGHSHVYWYRQLPEEGLKFMVYLQKENIIDESGMPKERFSAEFPKEGPSILRIQQVVRGDSAAYFCASSPNRGFYEQYFGPGTRLTVT.

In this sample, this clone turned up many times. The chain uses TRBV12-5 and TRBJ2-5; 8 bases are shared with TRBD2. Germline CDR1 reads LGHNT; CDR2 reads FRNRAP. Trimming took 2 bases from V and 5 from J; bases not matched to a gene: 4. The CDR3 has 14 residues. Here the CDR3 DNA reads TGTGCTAGTGGTTTGAGCGGGGGTGAGGAGACCCAGTACTTC. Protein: CASGLSGGEETQYF.

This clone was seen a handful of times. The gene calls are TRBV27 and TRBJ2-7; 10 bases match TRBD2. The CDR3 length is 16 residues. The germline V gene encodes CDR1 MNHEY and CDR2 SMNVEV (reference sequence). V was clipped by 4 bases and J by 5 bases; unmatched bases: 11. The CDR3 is CASSSGIAGGRNEQYF. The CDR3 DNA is TGTGCCAGCAGTTCGGGGATAGCGGGAGGACGAAACGAGCAGTACTTC.

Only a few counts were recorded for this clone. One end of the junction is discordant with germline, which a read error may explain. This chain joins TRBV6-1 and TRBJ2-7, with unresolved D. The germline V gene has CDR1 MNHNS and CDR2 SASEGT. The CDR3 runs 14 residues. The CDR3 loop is CASREERYLYEQYF. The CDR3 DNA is TGTGCCAGCAGAGAAGAACGGTATCTTTACGAGCAGTACTTC.

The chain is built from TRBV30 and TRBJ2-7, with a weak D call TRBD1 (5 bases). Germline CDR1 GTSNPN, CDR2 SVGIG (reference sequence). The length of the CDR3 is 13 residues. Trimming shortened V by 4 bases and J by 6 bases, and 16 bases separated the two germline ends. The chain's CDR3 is CAWKDQGSREQYF. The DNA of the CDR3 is TGTGCCTGGAAAGATCAGGGATCCCGCGAGCAGTACTTC. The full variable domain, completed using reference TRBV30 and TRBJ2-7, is SQTIHQWPATLVQPVGSPLSLECTVEGTSNPNLYWYRQAAGRGLQLLFYSVGIGQISSEVPQNLSASRPQDRQFILSSKKLLLSDSGFYLCAWKDQGSREQYFGPGTRLTVT.

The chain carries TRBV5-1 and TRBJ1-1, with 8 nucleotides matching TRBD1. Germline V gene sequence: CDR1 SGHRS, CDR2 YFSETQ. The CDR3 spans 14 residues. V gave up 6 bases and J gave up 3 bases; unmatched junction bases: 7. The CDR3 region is CASNPTGADTEAFF. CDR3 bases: TGCGCCAGCAACCCGACAGGGGCGGACACTGAAGCTTTCTTT.

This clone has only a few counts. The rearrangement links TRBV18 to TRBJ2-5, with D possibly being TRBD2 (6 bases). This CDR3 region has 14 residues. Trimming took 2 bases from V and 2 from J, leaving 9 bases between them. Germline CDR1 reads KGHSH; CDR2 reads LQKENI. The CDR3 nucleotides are TGTGCCAGCTCACCAAGGAGGGAACAAGAGACCCAGTACTTC. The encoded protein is CASSPRREQETQYF.

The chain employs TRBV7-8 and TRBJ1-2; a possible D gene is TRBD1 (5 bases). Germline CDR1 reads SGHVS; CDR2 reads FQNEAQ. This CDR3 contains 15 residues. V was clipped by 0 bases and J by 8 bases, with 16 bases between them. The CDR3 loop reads CASSLARGVMAGYTF. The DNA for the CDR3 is TGTGCCAGCAGCTTAGCGCGGGGGGTGATGGCCGGCTACACCTTC.

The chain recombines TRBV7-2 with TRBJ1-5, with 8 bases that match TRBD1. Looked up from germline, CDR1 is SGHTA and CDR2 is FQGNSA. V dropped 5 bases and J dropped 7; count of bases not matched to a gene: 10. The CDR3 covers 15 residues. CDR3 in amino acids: CASSRNQGASQPQHF. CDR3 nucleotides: TGTGCCAGCAGCAGAAATCAGGGGGCATCACAGCCCCAGCATTTT.

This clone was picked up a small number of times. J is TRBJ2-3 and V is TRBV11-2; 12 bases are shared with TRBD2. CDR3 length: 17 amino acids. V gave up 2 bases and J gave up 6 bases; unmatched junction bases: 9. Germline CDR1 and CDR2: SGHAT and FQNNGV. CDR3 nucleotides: TGTGCCAGCAGCTTATTGAGGCTAGCGGGAGGGCGGGATACGCAGTATTTT. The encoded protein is CASSLLRLAGGRDTQYF. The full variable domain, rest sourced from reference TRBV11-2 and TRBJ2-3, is EAGVAQSPRYKIIEKRQSVAFWCNPISGHATLYWYQQILGQGPKLLIQFQNNGVVDDSQLPKDRFSAERLKGVDSTLKIQPAKLEDSAVYLCASSLLRLAGGRDTQYFGPGTRLTVL.

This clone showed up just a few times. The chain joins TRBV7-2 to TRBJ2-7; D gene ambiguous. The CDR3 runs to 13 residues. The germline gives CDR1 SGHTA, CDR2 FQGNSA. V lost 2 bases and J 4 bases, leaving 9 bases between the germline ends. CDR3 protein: CASSLFRDYEQYF. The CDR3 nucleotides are TGTGCCAGCAGCTTATTCCGAGATTACGAGCAGTACTTC.

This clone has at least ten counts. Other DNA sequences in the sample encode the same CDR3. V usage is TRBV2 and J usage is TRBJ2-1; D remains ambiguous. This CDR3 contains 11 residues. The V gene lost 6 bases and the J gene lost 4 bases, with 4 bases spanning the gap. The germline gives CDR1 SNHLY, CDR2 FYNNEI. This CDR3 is CASRTYNEQFF. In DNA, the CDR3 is TGTGCCAGCAGAACATACAATGAGCAGTTCTTC. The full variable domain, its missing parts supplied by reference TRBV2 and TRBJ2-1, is EPEVTQTPSHQVTQMGQEVILRCVPISNHLYFYWYRQILGQKVEFLVSFYNNEISEKSEIFDDQFSVERPDGSNFTLKIRSTKLEDSAMYFCASRTYNEQFFGPGTRLTVL.

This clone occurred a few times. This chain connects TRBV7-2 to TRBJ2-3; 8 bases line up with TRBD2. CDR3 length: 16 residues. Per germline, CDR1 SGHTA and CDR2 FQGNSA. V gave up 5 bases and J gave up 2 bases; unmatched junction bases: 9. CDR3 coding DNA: TGTGCCAGCAGCCCGAGGGTAGCGGGGAACACAGATACGCAGTATTTT. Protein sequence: CASSPRVAGNTDTQYF.

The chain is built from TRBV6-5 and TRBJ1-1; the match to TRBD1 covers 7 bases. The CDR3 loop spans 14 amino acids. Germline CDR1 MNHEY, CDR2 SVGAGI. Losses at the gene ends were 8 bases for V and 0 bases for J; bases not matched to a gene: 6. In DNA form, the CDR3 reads TGTGCCAGCCGAAAAGGGACAGTGAACACTGAAGCTTTCTTT. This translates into CASRKGTVNTEAFF.

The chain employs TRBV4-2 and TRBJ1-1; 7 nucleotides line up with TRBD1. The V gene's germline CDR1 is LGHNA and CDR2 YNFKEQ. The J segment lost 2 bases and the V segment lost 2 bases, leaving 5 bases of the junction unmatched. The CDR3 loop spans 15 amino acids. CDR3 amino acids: CASSQPQGDNTEAFF. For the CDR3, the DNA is TGTGCCAGCAGCCAACCTCAGGGGGATAACACTGAAGCTTTCTTT.

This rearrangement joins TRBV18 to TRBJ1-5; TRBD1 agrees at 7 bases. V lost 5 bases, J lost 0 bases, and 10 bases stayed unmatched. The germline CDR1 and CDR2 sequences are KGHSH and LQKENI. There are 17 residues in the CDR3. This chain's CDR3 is CASSYRQGGLSNQPQHF. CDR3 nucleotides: TGTGCCAGCTCATACAGACAGGGCGGCCTTAGCAATCAGCCCCAGCATTTT.

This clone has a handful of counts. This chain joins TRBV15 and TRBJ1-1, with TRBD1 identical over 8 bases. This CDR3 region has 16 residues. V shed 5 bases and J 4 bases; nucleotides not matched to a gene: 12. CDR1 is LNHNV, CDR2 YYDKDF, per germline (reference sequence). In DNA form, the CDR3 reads TGTGCCACCAGCCCTCCCAGGGGGCGGGGAAGCACTGAAGCTTTCTTT. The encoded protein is CATSPPRGRGSTEAFF. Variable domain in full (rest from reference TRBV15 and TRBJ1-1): DAMVIQNPRYQVTQFGKPVTLSCSQTLNHNVMYWYQQKSSQAPKLLFHYYDKDFNNEADTPDNFQSRRPNTSFCFLDIRSPGLGDTAMYLCATSPPRGRGSTEAFFGQGTRLTVV.

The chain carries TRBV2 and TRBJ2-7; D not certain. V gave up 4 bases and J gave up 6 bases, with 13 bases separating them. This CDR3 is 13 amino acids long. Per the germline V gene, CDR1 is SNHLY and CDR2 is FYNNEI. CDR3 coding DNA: TGTGCCAGCAGTGGAGGAGTCCTGCCCGAGCAGTACTTC. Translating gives CASSGGVLPEQYF.

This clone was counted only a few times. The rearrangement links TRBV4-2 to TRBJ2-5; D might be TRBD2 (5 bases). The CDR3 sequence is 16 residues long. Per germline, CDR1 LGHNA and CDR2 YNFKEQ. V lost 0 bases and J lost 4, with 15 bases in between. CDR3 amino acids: CASSQDGGSPRETQYF. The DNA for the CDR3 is TGTGCCAGCAGCCAAGACGGAGGATCACCCAGAGAGACCCAGTACTTC.

As DNA, the CDR3 is TGTGCCAGCAGTGAAGGAACAGCAGGGGAGCTGTTTTTT. Translated: CASSEGTAGELFF. V and J are TRBV25-1 and TRBJ2-2; D is unclear. The CDR3 is 13 residues long. Trimming pared 2 bases from V and 8 bases from J, leaving 9 bases between. Looked up from germline, CDR1 is MGHDK and CDR2 is SYGVNS.

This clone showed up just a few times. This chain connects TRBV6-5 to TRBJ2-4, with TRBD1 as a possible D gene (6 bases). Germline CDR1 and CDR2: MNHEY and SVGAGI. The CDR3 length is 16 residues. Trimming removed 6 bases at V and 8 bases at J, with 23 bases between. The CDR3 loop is CASSYDRTTQGDIQYF. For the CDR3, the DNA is TGTGCCAGCAGCTACGACAGGACCACCCAAGGGGACATTCAGTACTTC.

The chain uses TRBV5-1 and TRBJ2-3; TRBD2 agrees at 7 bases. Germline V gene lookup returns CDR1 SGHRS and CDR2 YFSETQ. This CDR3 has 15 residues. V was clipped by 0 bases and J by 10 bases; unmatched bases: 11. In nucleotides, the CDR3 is TGCGCCAGCAGCTTGGCCCAAATTATCGGGGGGTCGCAGTATTTT. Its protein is CASSLAQIIGGSQYF.

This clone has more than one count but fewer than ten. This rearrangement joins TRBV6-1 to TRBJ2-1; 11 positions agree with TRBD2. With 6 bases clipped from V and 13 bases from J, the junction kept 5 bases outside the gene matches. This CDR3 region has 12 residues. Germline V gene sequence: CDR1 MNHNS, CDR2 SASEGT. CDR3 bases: TGTGCCAGCAGAAGTAGCGGGGGGGCCCAGTTCTTC. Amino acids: CASRSSGGAQFF.

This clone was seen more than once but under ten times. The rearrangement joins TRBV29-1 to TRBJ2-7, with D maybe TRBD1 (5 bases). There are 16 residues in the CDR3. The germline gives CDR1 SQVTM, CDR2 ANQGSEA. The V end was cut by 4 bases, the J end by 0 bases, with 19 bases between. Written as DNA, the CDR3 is TGCAGCGTTGTGTTTCGGCCTGACAGCAGCTCCTACGAGCAGTACTTC. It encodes CSVVFRPDSSSYEQYF.

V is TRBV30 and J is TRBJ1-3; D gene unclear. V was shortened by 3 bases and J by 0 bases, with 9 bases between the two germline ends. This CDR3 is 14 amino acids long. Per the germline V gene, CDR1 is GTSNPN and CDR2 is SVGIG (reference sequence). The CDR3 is CAWRRGISGNTIYF. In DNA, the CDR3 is TGTGCCTGGAGGCGCGGAATCTCTGGAAACACCATATATTTT.

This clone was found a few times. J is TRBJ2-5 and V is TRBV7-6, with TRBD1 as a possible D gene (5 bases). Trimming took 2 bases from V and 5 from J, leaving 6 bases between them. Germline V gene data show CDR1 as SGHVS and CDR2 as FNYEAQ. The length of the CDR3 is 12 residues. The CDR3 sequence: CASSLRGETQYF. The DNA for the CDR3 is TGTGCCAGCAGCTTAAGGGGTGAGACCCAGTACTTC.

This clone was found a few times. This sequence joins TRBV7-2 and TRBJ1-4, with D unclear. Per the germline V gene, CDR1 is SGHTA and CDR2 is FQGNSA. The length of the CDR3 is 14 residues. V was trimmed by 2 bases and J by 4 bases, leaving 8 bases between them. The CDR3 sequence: CASSLSGINEKLFF. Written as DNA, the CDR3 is TGTGCCAGCAGCTTAAGCGGCATTAATGAAAAACTGTTTTTT.